The sequence of this T cell receptor beta chain was determined in a study of blood T cell repertoires in COVID-19. This CDR3 is built from 13 residues. Trimming cost V 6 bases and J 2 bases, with 10 bases left between them. Germline-derived CDR1 and CDR2 are SNHLY and FYNNEI. All recovered Cohort 3 donors got two negative PCRs, got clearance, or saw symptom resolution. The assay was immunoSEQ multiplex PCR, and TCRdb's table has in-frame clones only and misses some. The sample consists of about 220,000 clones, roughly 84% of them appearing once. The V call is TRBV2, the J call TRBJ1-2; D is unclear. The sequence was collected from a woman in her forties who had recovered from COVID-19. Sequenced: PBMCs or T cells enriched from blood (not recorded which). The CDR3 sequence is CASREGPNYGYTF. CDR3 in DNA: TGTGCCAGCAGGGAGGGTCCGAACTATGGCTACACCTTC.